This TCR beta chain emerged from a study of post-analysis software for immune sequencing data. Across the study: Recorded subtypes: relapsing-remitting, secondary progressive, progressive-relapsing; some patients unannotated. Whole-study results and caveats: Versus controls, multiple sclerosis patients showed significantly lower diversity (normalized Chao1). Included in a set of five TRBV segments more frequent in patients than controls were TRBV5-6, TRBV5-1 and TRBV20-1.

V was pared by 1 base and J by 6 bases, with 13 bases between. From germline, CDR1 is SGHVS and CDR2 FQNEAQ. CDR3 length equals 15 residues. This clonotype is a singleton in its sample. Its specificity is not known. Being one base from a much bigger clone, this may be a read error. Unique molecular identifiers were carried by the TCR beta cDNA libraries. The T cell input of about 0.85 to 10 million gave roughly 500,000 cDNA molecules. TCRdb ran MiXCR on the PCR reads and lists one entry per CDR3 protein. This table has approximately 660,000 distinct CDR3 sequences, around 60% appearing once. The source is a girl aged 2-10 years with multiple sclerosis. What was sequenced was blood. This chain links TRBV7-8 with TRBJ1-5, with D tentatively TRBD1 (5 bases). This CDR3 reads CASSLGRGTGQPQHF. In nucleotides, the CDR3 is TGTGCCAGCAGCTTAGGGCGGGGTACAGGTCAGCCCCAGCATTTT.